The T cell receptor beta chain under discussion was sequenced for a study of blood T cell repertoires in COVID-19. Study-wide context: PBMCs, B-cell-depleted T cells, or T cells were the source of the cDNA or gDNA that made up the material.

This clone turned up a few times. Generated by immunoSEQ multiplex PCR, the TCRdb table keeps only in-frame clones and is missing some. Among approximately 260,000 clones listed, roughly 82% were seen once. J gave up 1 base and V 0 bases, and 2 bases lay outside the gene matches. This CDR3 comprises 16 residues. The germline V gene encodes CDR1 MGHRA and CDR2 YSYEKL. The gene calls are TRBV4-1 and TRBJ2-1; TRBD2 matches at 8 bases. The sequenced sample consisted of peripheral blood. The receptor's source is a woman older than 75 with active or convalescent COVID-19. The CDR3 reads CASSQESGRSYNEQFF. The CDR3 DNA is TGCGCCAGCAGCCAAGAAAGCGGGAGATCCTACAATGAGCAGTTCTTC.